What follows are 15 T cell receptor beta chains derived from one specimen sequenced in a study of cytomegalovirus exposure and HLA in healthy donors. The assay was immunoSEQ multiplex PCR, and TCRdb's table has in-frame clones only and misses some. The repertoire holds over 70,000 clones, with roughly 90% as singletons. Material: PBMCs. These receptors all come from a woman in her late teens or twenties in good health and CMV-seropositive.

The V call is TRBV6-4, the J call TRBJ2-5; a weak D match, TRBD1 (5 bases). Looked up from germline, CDR1 is MRHNA and CDR2 is SNTAGT. There are 9 residues in the CDR3. With 6 bases removed from V and 12 bases from J, the gap between germline ends came to 8 bases. The CDR3 loop reads CASSGREYF. DNA for the CDR3: TGTGCCAGCAGCGGCAGGGAGTACTTC.

The rearrangement uses TRBV29-1 and TRBJ2-7; D not certain. V was trimmed by 4 bases and J by 3 bases, leaving 16 bases between them. This CDR3 has 14 amino acids. Looked up from germline, CDR1 is SQVTM and CDR2 is ANQGSEA. CDR3 in amino acids: CSVVRVSSLYEQYF. CDR3 sequence (DNA): TGCAGCGTTGTCCGGGTCTCTTCCCTCTACGAGCAGTACTTC.

The chain carries TRBV19 and TRBJ2-7, with TRBD1 matching 11 bases. Germline V gene sequence: CDR1 LNHDA, CDR2 SQIVND (reference sequence). V trimming: 6 bases; J trimming: 3 bases; junction bases outside the gene matches: 7. The CDR3 consists of 15 residues. The CDR3 DNA follows: TGTGCCAGTAGATCCGGGACAGGGGGTAACTACGAGCAGTACTTC. This encodes CASRSGTGGNYEQYF.

The chain joins TRBV4-1 to TRBJ1-6, with TRBD1 as a possible D gene (6 bases). Germline V gene lookup returns CDR1 MGHRA and CDR2 YSYEKL. The CDR3 contains 14 residues. Trimming took 2 bases from V and 7 from J, leaving 9 bases between them. The CDR3 spells CASSQTGNNSPLHF. In DNA, the CDR3 is TGCGCCAGCAGCCAAACAGGGAACAATTCACCCCTCCACTTT.

The chain carries TRBV30 and TRBJ1-5, with D uncertain. Between the trimmed V and J ends, which lost 1 base and 0 bases, there was a span of 16 bases. CDR1 GTSNPN and CDR2 SVGIG come from the germline V gene (reference sequence). The CDR3 has 17 residues. CDR3 sequence: CAWSDRSSLFSNQPQHF. In DNA, the CDR3 is TGTGCCTGGAGTGACAGATCCAGCCTATTTAGCAATCAGCCCCAGCATTTT.

CDR3 nucleotides: TGCGCCAGCAGCCACGCCGCCCCGAGTGAGCAGTTCTTC. Its translation: CASSHAAPSEQFF. The chain recombines TRBV4-1 with TRBJ2-1, with no clear D. CDR3 length equals 13 residues. Germline V gene data show CDR1 as MGHRA and CDR2 as YSYEKL. V lost 3 bases and J lost 9, with 12 bases in between.

This sequence joins TRBV28 and TRBJ2-1, with 8 bases aligning to TRBD2. The V segment lost 5 bases and the J segment 7 bases; nucleotides outside the gene matches: 7. The CDR3 covers 14 residues. The germline CDR1 and CDR2 sequences are MDHEN and SYDVKM. In DNA, the CDR3 is TGTGCCAGCAGTCGCCGGGGGGGTAGGAATGAGCAGTTCTTC. This sequence encodes CASSRRGGRNEQFF.

Concerning this clone itself: The same CDR3 is also encoded by other DNA sequences in this sample. The rearrangement links TRBV7-9 to TRBJ2-5; unclear D gene. The CDR3 is made up of 11 amino acids. The V gene's germline CDR1 is SEHNR and CDR2 FQNEAQ (reference sequence). Trimming left V 3 bases short and J 5 bases short, with 4 bases between. This CDR3 is CASSFGETQYF. The CDR3 bases are TGTGCCAGCAGCTTTGGCGAGACCCAGTACTTC.

The rearrangement uses TRBV7-2 and TRBJ2-1, with 8 bases fitting TRBD2. The germline V gene encodes CDR1 SGHTA and CDR2 FQGNSA. The CDR3 is 18 residues long. J lost 0 bases, V lost 1 base, and 8 bases had no gene match. The DNA for the CDR3 is TGTGCCAGCAGCTTAGAATTGGTGCGGGGGGCCTCCTACAATGAGCAGTTCTTC. Protein sequence: CASSLELVRGASYNEQFF.

The chain joins TRBV14 to TRBJ1-5; D is unresolved. The CDR3 contains 13 residues. Per the germline V gene, CDR1 is SGHDN and CDR2 is FVKESK. Deletions cut 2 bases from V and 4 bases from J, with 6 bases between. The CDR3 sequence: CASSQSENQPQHF. DNA of the CDR3: TGTGCCAGCAGCCAAAGCGAAAATCAGCCCCAGCATTTT.

The chain carries TRBV12-2 and TRBJ2-1; the table's D gene call, TRBD1, was not cross checked with the DNA. TRBV12-2 represents a pseudogene. This CDR3 spans 19 amino acids. The CDR3 sequence: CASRSIKRLQGKTYNEQFF. The CDR3 DNA reads as TGTGCAAGTCGCTCGATAAAAAGATTACAGGGGAAGACCTACAATGAGCAGTTCTTC.

Here the CDR3 DNA reads TGTGCCAGCAAACAAGAGGGCGAAAAACTGTTTTTT. Protein sequence: CASKQEGEKLFF. The chain recombines TRBV2 with TRBJ1-4; D not resolved. The CDR3 is 12 residues long. Germline V gene data show CDR1 as SNHLY and CDR2 as FYNNEI. V was pared by 7 bases and J by 8 bases, with 11 bases between.

In DNA form, the CDR3 reads TGCGCCAGCAGCCTATTCCGGGACTTCCAAGAGACCCAGTACTTC. Translating gives CASSLFRDFQETQYF. The V call is TRBV4-3, the J call TRBJ2-5, with a tentative D call TRBD2 (6 bases). This CDR3 comprises 15 residues. The germline CDR1 and CDR2 sequences are LGHNA and YSLEER. V was shortened by 4 bases and J by 1 base, with 13 bases between the two germline ends.

The chain employs TRBV29-1 and TRBJ2-7, with D maybe TRBD2 (6 bases). V lost 1 base to trimming and J lost 7 bases, with 14 bases between them. The CDR3 consists of 13 residues. CDR1 and CDR2 (germline): SQVTM, ANQGSEA. The DNA for the CDR3 is TGCAGCGTTGAAGCAAGCGGGTCCCTAGAGCAGTACTTC. Translating gives CSVEASGSLEQYF.

This sequence joins TRBV6-1 and TRBJ2-7; maybe TRBD1 (5 bases). Trimming shortened V by 5 bases and J by 5 bases, and 13 bases separated the two germline ends. The CDR3 loop spans 13 amino acids. Per germline, CDR1 MNHNS and CDR2 SASEGT. Written as DNA, the CDR3 is TGTGCCAGCAGTAGCAGGGCTCGGAACGAGCAGTACTTC. It encodes CASSSRARNEQYF.